Reported below is one T cell receptor (beta chain). Its specific antigen is unknown. The input lacks base qualities; no much larger clone sits a single base away. The data belong to a study of cytotoxic CD8 clonotypes in ibrutinib-treated CLL (dated by TCRdb to 2020 to 2023). Broadly, across the study: The cohort was composed of more than ten relapsed/refractory and around 15 treatment-naive patients; IGHV unmutated status was identified in 17 to 18 patients. Partial responses were observed in roughly 24 patients and complete responses in 2; after a median follow-up of 68 months, remission was maintained in 14 patients and progression was observed in some 12. Response samples were taken after a median of approximately 13 months on treatment, ranging from roughly 6 to 36 months. An average of about 250,000 productive templates and 80,000 to 100,000 productive rearrangements was obtained per sample. Of the approximately 86 participants in the trial, about two dozen had longitudinal samples available. Cryopreserved peripheral blood mononuclear cells were obtained before treatment, at response, and at either sustained remission or disease progression. All remission and progressive disease samples were collected while patients were still receiving ibrutinib. Summary of the overall study and its limitations: Baseline clonality was found to be higher than that of age-matched healthy donors and was strongly correlated with circulating CD8+ T-cell counts. Public clonotypes were rare and either shrank or stayed stable during treatment, and the rise in clonality at ibrutinib response reflected expansion of private clonotypes. Clonality increased at ibrutinib response, stayed stable in sustained remission, and fell back toward baseline at progression. Sustained-remission and progressing patients did not have matched sampling times, and lymph node repertoires were not examined.

For TCR beta library preparation, about 2 micrograms of genomic DNA was extracted from cryopreserved PBMCs. Longitudinal blood samples from CLL patients on ibrutinib monotherapy were analyzed using high-throughput TCR beta sequencing. The patients took part in an open-label, single-center phase 2 trial of ibrutinib monotherapy. The germline V end is reduced by 4 bases and the J end by 8 bases; junction bases left unmatched: 6. CDR1 is given as SGHRS and CDR2 as YFSETQ, both from the germline V gene. Its CDR3 holds 13 amino acids, cysteine through phenylalanine. Only the CDR3 DNA stays, 39 bases, in frame from base 1. Each clonotype received, on average, about 10x coverage in deep resolution sequencing performed on a MiSeq, where the target depth lay between 1 in 1 million and 1 in 200,000 T cells. The immunoSEQ hsTCRB Kit was used to generate TCR beta libraries. The paper's processing steps were these. The data were analyzed with ImmunoSEQ Analyzer and ImmunoSEQ Data Assistant, and V, D and J gene assignments followed IMGT definitions. Clonality, with values ranging from 0 to 1, was calculated as one minus the normalized Shannon entropy of productive rearrangement frequencies. Only overrepresented clonotypes making up at least 0.05% of the repertoire of each patient were included in the public clonotype analysis. About a dozen repertoires from age-matched healthy donors, obtained from immuneACCESS, served as clonality controls. In its TCRdb copy, this immuneACCESS table keeps in-frame sequences only and misses some clones. Where compared with another copy, unresolved V genes explain less than half of these, and the others have no known cause. V and J calls and clone size come straight from that table; D and trimming were deduced from the DNA. The sample has around 330,000 clones on record, roughly 67% of them singletons. 5% to 6.5% of the sample rests with the top ten.

The sequence came from a human donor with chronic lymphocytic leukemia. The sample was PBMCs, taken after 36 months of ibrutinib treatment. The sequence joins TRBV5-1 to TRBJ2-1, with 7 central nucleotides matching TRBD2. CDR3 protein: CASSPRGVDEQFF. The nucleotide sequence reads TGCGCCAGCAGCCCCCGGGGGGTTGATGAGCAGTTCTTC.